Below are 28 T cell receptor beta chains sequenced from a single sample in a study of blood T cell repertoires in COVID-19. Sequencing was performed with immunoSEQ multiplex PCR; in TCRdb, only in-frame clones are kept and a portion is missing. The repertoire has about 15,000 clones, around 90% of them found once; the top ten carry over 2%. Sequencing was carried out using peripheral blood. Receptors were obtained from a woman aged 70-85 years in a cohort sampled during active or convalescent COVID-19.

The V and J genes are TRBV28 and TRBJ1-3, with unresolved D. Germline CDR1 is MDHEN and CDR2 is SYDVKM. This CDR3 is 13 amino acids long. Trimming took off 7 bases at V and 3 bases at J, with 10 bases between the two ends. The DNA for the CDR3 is TGTGCCAGCACCCTGGGCAGTGGAAACACCATATATTTT. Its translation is CASTLGSGNTIYF. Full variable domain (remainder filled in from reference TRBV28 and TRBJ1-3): DVKVTQSSRYLVKRTGEKVFLECVQDMDHENMFWYRQDPGLGLRLIYFSYDVKMKEKGDIPEGYSVSREKKERFSLILESASTNQTSMYLCASTLGSGNTIYFGEGSWLTVV.

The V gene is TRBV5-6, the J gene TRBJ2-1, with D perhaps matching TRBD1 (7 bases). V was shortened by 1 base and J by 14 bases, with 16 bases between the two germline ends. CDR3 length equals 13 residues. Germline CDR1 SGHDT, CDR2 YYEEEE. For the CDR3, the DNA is TGTGCCAGCAGCTTGTTGGGGTCCAGGGGGGAGTTCTTC. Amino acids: CASSLLGSRGEFF.

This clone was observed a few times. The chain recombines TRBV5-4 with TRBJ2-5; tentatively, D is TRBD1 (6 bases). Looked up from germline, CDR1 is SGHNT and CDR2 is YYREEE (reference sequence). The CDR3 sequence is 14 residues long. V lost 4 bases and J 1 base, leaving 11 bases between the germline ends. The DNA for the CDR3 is TGTGCCAGCAGCCCGGCGGACAGCCAAGAGACCCAGTACTTC. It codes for CASSPADSQETQYF.

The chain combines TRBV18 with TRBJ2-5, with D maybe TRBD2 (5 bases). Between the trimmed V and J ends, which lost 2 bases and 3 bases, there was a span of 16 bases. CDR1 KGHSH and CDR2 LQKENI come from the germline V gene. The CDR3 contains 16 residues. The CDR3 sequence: CASSPIRTGIKETQYF. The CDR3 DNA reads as TGTGCCAGCTCACCAATTCGAACCGGGATTAAAGAGACCCAGTACTTC.

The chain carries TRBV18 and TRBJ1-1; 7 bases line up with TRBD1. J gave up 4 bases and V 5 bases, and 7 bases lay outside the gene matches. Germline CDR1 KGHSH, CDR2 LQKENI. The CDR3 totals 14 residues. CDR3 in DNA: TGTGCCAGCTCAGAGGACAGGCAAAGCACTGAAGCTTTCTTT. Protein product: CASSEDRQSTEAFF.

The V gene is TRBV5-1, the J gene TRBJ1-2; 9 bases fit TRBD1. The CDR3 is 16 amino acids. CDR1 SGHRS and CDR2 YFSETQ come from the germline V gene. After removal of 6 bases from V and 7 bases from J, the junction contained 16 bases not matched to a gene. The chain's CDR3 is CASKGTGPRVASGYTF. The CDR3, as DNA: TGCGCCAGCAAAGGGACAGGGCCTAGAGTGGCGTCTGGCTACACCTTC.

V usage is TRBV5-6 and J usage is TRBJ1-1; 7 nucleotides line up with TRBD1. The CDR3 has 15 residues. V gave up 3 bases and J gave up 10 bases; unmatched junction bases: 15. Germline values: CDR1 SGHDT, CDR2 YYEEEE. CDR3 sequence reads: CASSWGDRVDGGAFF. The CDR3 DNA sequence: TGTGCCAGCAGCTGGGGCGACAGGGTGGATGGTGGAGCTTTCTTT.

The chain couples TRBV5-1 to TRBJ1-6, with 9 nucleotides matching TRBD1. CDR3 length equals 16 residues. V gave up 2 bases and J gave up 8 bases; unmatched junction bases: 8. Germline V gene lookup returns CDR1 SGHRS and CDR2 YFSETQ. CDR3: CASSFSDRGFDSPLHF. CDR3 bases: TGCGCCAGCAGCTTTAGTGACAGGGGGTTCGATTCACCCCTCCACTTT.

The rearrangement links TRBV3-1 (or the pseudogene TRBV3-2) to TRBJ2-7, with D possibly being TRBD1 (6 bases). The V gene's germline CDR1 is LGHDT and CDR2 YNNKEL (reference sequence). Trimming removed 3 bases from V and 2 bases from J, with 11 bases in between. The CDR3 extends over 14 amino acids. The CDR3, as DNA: TGTGCCAGCAGCCATCTGGGACAAACCTACGAGCAGTACTTC. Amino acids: CASSHLGQTYEQYF.

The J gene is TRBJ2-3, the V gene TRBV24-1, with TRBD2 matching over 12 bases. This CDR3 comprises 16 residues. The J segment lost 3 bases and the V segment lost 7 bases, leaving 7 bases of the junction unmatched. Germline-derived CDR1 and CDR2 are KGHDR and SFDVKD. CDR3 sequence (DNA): TGTGCCACCAGGGAAGCTAGCGGGGGGGTGACAGATACGCAGTATTTT. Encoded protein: CATREASGGVTDTQYF.

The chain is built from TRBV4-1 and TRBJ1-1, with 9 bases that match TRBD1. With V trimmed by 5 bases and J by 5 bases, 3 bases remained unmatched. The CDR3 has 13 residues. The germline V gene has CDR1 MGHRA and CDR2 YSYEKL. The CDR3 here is CASSWTGATEAFF. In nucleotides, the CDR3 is TGCGCCAGCAGCTGGACAGGGGCGACTGAAGCTTTCTTT.

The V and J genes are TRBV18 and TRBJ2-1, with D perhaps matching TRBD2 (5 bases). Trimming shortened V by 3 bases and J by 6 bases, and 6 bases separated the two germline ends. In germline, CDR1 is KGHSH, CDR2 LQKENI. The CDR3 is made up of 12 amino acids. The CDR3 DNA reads TGTGCCAGCTCACCCGGGGTCAATGAGCAGTTCTTC. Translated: CASSPGVNEQFF. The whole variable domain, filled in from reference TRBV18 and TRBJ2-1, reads NAGVMQNPRHLVRRRGQEARLRCSPMKGHSHVYWYRQLPEEGLKFMVYLQKENIIDESGMPKERFSAEFPKEGPSILRIQQVVRGDSAAYFCASSPGVNEQFFGPGTRLTVL.

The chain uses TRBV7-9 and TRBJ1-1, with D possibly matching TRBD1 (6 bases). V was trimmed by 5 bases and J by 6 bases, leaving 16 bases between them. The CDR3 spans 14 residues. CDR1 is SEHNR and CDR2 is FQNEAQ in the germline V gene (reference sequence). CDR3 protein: CASSLTGLRPEAFF. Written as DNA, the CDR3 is TGTGCCAGCAGCCTTACAGGGTTAAGGCCTGAAGCTTTCTTT. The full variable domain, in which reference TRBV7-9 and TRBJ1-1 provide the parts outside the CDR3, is DTGVSQNPRHKITKRGQNVTFRCDPISEHNRLYWYRQTLGQGPEFLTYFQNEAQLEKSRLLSDRFSAERPKGSFSTLEIQRTEQGDSAMYLCASSLTGLRPEAFFGQGTRLTVV.

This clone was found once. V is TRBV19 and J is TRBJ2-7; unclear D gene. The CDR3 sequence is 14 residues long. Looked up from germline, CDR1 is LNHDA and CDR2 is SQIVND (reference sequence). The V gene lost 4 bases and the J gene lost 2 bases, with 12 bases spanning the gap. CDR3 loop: CASSKQSIAYEQYF. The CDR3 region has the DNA TGTGCCAGTAGTAAACAGTCGATAGCCTACGAGCAGTACTTC.

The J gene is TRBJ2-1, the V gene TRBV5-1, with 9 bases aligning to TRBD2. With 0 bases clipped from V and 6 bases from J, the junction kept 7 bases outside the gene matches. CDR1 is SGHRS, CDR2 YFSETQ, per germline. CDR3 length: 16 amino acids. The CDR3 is CASSLGRAGGTNEQFF. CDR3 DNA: TGCGCCAGCAGCTTGGGGAGGGCGGGGGGGACCAATGAGCAGTTCTTC.

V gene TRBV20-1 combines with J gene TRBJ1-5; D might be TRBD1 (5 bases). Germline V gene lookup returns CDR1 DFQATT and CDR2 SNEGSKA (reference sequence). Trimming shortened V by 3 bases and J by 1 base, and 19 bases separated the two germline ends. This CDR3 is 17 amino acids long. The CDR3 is CSASRGFLGESNQPQHF. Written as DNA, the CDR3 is TGCAGTGCTAGTCGGGGGTTTCTGGGGGAGAGCAATCAGCCCCAGCATTTT.

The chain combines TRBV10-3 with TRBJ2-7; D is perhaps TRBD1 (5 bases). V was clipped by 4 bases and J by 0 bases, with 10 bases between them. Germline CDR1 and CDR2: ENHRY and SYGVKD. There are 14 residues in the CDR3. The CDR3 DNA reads TGTGCCATCAGTGGGCCAGGGTCCTCCTACGAGCAGTACTTC. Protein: CAISGPGSSYEQYF.

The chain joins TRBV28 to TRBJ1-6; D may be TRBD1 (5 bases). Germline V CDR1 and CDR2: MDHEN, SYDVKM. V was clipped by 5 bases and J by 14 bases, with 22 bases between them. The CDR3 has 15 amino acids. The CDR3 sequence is CASSPPPTERGSLHF. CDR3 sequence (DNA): TGTGCCAGCAGTCCCCCCCCGACAGAGAGAGGTTCCCTCCACTTT.

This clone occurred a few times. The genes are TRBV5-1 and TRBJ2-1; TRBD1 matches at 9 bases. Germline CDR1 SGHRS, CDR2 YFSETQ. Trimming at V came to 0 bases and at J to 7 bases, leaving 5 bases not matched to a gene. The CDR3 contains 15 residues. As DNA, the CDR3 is TGCGCCAGCAGCTTGGCCGGGACAGGGTATAATGAGCAGTTCTTC. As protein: CASSLAGTGYNEQFF.

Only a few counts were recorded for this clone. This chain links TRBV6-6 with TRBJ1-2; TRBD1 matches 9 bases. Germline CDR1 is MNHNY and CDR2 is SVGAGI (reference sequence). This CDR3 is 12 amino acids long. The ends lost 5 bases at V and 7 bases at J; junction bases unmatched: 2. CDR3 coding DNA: TGTGCCAGCAGTACACAGGGGGCTGGCTACACCTTC. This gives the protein CASSTQGAGYTF.

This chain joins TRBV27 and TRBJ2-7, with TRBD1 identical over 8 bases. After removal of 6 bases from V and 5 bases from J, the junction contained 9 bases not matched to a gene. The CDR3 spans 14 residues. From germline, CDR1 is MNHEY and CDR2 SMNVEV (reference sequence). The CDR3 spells CASSSDRGSNEQYF. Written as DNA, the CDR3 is TGTGCCAGCAGCTCCGACAGGGGTAGTAACGAGCAGTACTTC.

CDR3: CAWSVRRAGGYTF. In DNA, the CDR3 is TGTGCCTGGAGTGTGCGTAGGGCGGGTGGCTACACCTTC. The chain employs TRBV30 and TRBJ1-2; D gene unclear. Germline V CDR1 and CDR2: GTSNPN, SVGIG (reference sequence). This CDR3 is built from 13 residues. The ends were cut back, 0 bases at V and 7 bases at J, with 12 bases in the middle.

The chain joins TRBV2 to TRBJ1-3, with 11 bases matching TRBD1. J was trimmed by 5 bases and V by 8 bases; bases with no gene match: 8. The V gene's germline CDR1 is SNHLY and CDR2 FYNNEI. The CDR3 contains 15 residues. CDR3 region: CASLRTGGLRNTIYF. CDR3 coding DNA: TGTGCCAGCCTAAGGACAGGGGGCCTCAGAAACACCATATATTTT.

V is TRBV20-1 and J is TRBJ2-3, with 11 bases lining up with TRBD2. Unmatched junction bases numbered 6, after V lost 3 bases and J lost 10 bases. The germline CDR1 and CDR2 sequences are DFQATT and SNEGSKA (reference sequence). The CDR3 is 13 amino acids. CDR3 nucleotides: TGCAGTGCTAGTATAGCGGGGGGGCGGGCGCAGTATTTT. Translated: CSASIAGGRAQYF.

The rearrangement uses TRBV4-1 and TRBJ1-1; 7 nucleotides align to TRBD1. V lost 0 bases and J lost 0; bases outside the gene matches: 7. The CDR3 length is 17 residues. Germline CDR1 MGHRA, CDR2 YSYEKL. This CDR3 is CASSQDQGGTMNTEAFF. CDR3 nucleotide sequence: TGCGCCAGCAGCCAAGATCAGGGGGGTACAATGAACACTGAAGCTTTCTTT.

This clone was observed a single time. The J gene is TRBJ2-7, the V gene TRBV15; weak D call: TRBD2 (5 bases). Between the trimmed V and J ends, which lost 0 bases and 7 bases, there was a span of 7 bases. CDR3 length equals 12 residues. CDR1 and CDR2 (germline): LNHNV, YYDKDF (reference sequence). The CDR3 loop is CATSRDRGEQYF. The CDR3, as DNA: TGTGCCACCAGCAGAGATAGAGGGGAGCAGTACTTC.

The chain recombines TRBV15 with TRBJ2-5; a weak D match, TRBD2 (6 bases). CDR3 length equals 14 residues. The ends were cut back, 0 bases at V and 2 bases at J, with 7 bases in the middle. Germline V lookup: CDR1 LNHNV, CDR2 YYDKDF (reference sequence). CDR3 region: CATSRDGGQETQYF. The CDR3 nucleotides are TGTGCCACCAGCAGAGATGGGGGGCAAGAGACCCAGTACTTC.

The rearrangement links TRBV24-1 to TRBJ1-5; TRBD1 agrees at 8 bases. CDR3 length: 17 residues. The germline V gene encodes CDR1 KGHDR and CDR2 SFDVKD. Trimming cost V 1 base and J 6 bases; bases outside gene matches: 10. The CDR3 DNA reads TGTGCCACCAGTGATTTAAAGGACAGGGAGTTTGGTCAGCCCCAGCATTTT. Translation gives CATSDLKDREFGQPQHF.